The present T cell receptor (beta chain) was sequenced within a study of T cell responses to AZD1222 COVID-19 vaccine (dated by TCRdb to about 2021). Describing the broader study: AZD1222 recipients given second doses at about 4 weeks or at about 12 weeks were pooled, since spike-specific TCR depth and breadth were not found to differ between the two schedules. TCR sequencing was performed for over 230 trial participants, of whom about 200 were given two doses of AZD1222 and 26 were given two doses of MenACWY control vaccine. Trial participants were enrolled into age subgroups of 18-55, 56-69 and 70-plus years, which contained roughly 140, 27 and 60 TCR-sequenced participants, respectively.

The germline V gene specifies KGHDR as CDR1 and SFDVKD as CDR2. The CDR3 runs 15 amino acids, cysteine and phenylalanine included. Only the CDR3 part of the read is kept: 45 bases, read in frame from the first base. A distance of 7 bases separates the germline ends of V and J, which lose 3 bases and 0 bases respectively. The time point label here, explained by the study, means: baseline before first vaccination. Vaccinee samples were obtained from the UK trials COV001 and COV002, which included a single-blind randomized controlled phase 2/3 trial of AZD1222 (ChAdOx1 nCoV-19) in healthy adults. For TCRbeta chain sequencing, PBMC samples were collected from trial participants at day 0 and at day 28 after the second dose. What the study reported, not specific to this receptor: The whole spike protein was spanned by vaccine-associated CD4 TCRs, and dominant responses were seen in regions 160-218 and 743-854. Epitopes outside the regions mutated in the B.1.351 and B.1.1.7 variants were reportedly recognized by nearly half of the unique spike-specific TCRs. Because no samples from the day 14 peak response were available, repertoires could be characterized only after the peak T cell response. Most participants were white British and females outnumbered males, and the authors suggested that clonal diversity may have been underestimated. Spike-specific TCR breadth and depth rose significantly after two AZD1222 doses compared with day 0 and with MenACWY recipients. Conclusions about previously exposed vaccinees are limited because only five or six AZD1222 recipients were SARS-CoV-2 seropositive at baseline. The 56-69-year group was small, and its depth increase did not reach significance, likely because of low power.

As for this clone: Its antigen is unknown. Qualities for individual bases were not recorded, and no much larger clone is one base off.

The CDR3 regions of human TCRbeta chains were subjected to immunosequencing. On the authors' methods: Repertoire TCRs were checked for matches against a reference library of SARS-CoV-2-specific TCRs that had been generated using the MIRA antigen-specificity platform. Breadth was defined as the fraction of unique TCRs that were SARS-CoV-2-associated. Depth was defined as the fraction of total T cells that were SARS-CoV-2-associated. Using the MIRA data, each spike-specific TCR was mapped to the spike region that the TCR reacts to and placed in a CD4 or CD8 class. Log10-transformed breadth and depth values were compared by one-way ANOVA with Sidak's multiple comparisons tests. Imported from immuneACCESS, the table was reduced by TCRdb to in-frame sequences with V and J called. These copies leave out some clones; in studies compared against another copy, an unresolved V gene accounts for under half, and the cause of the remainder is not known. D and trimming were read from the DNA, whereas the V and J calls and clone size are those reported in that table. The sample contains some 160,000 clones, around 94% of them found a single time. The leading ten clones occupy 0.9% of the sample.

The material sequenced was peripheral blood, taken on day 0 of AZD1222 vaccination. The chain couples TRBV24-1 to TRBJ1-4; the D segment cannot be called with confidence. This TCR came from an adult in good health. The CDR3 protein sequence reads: CATSDPAATNEKLFF. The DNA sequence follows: TGTGCCACCAGTGATCCGGCTGCAACTAATGAAAAACTGTTTTTT.